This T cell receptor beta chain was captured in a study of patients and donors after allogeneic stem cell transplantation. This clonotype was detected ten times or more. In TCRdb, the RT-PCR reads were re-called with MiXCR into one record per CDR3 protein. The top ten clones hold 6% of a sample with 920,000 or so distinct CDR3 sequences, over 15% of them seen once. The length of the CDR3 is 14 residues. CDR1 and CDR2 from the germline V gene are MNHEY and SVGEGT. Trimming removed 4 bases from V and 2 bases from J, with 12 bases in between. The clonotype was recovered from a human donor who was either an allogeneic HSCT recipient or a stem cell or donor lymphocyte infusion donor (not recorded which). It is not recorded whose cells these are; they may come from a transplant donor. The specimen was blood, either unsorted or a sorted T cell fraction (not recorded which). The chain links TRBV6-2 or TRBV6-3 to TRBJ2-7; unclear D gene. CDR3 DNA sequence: TGTGCCAGCAGTTCTCCGGATCGCCCCTACGAGCAGTACTTC. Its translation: CASSSPDRPYEQYF.